The clone carrying this T cell receptor beta chain has a handful of counts. Authors' methods: Researchers report that nucleated cell counts were estimated from reference gene primer amplification. The data were produced by immunoSEQ multiplex PCR, yet TCRdb's version contains in-frame clones alone and is incomplete. For V, J and clone size, that table is used; D and trimming come from the DNA. The table lists under 400,000 clones, 90% of them singletons, with 6% to 7.5% in the top ten. The sample originates from a study of blood T cell repertoires in COVID-19. Background on the study: The samples span acute and convalescent COVID-19 from the United States, Italy and Spain. Sources were T cells, B-cell-depleted T cells, or PBMCs; the material itself was cDNA or gDNA.

This receptor was taken from a man aged 18-30 years with active or convalescent COVID-19. Sequencing input: peripheral blood.

The CDR3 DNA is TGTGCCAGCAGTGAGTTTGTCCACTCCTACGAGCAGTACTTC. It codes for CASSEFVHSYEQYF. The chain carries TRBV2 and TRBJ2-7; D not resolved. The CDR3 contains 14 residues. With 3 bases removed from V and 0 bases from J, the gap between germline ends came to 9 bases. Germline assignment: CDR1 SNHLY and CDR2 FYNNEI.